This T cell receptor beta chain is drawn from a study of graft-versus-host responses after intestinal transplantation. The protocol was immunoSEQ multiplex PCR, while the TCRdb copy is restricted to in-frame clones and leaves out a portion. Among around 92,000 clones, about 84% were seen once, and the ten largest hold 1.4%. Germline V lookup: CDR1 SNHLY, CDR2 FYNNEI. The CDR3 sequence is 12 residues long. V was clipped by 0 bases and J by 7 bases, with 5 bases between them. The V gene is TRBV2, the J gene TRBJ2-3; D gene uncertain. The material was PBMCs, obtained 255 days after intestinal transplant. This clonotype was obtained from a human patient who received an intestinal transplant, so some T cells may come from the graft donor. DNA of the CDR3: TGTGCCAGCAGTGAAGCAGAGTATACGCAGTATTTT. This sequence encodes CASSEAEYTQYF.